This is a list of T cell receptor beta chains from one sample in a study of blood T cell repertoires in COVID-19. The data were produced by immunoSEQ multiplex PCR, yet TCRdb's version contains in-frame clones alone and is incomplete. This sample yields a few hundred thousand clones, of which about 89% are seen a single time; 2% to 2.5% belongs to the top ten. Sequencing input: peripheral blood. The source of these receptors is a woman aged 45-65 years with acute or convalescent COVID-19. Each CDR3 is given with its conserved first and last residue. Each record gives: V gene, clone size, J gene, D gene, CDR3 protein, CDR3 DNA. The D gene is left open where the match is weak. Size tells how often a clone was seen (once, few, many) or the class of an expanded clone, and some rows leave it out.

>TRBV7-9|.|TRBJ1-4|TRBD1
CASSPPGTGYEKLFF
TGTGCCAGCAGCCCACCCGGGACAGGGTACGAAAAACTGTTTTTT
>TRBV5-1|.|TRBJ1-5|.
CASSSYSNQPQHF
TGCGCCAGCAGCAGCTATAGCAATCAGCCCCAGCATTTT
>TRBV29-1|once|TRBJ1-2|.
CSVEDPQGVPYGYTF
TGCAGCGTTGAAGATCCCCAGGGCGTTCCCTATGGCTACACCTTC
>TRBV30|few|TRBJ1-6|.
CAWGGPGSPLHF
TGTGCCTGGGGGGGCCCAGGATCACCCCTCCACTTT
>TRBV3-1/TRBV3-2|.|TRBJ1-4|.
CASSQRREKLFF
TGTGCCAGCAGCCAAAGGCGGGAAAAACTGTTTTTT
>TRBV28|.|TRBJ2-2|.
CASSFARGWSGELFF
TGTGCCAGCAGTTTCGCAAGGGGTTGGTCCGGGGAGCTGTTTTTT
>TRBV19|once|TRBJ2-7|.
CASSIGSYEQYF
TGTGCCAGTAGTATTGGTAGCTACGAGCAGTACTTC
>TRBV7-6|.|TRBJ1-3|.
CASSLSAQGRAGGNTIYF
TGTGCCAGCAGCTTAAGCGCCCAAGGGAGGGCGGGAGGAAACACCATATATTTT
>TRBV4-2|.|TRBJ2-7|TRBD2
CASSQRLEAGIGGNYEQYF
TGTGCCAGCAGCCAACGGCTAGAAGCGGGAATAGGAGGGAACTACGAGCAGTACTTC
>TRBV6-5|.|TRBJ1-1|.
CASSYDRTGTEAFF
TGTGCCAGCAGTTATGACAGGACGGGCACTGAAGCTTTCTTT
>TRBV27|.|TRBJ2-1|TRBD1
CASSLGQGRLNEQFF
TGTGCCAGCAGTCTCGGACAGGGGAGGCTCAATGAGCAGTTCTTC
>TRBV18|.|TRBJ1-4|TRBD1
CASSFGTATNEKLFF
TGTGCCAGCTCGTTCGGGACAGCGACGAATGAAAAACTGTTTTTT
>TRBV18|few|TRBJ1-6|TRBD1
CASSPPGQGADSPLHF
TGTGCCAGCTCACCACCGGGACAGGGGGCTGATTCACCCCTCCACTTT
>TRBV5-1|.|TRBJ1-1|.
CASSDFGEAFF
TGCGCCAGCAGCGACTTTGGAGAAGCTTTCTTT
>TRBV27|.|TRBJ2-7|TRBD1
CASSTPGTGDYEQYF
TGTGCCAGCAGTACTCCCGGGACAGGGGACTACGAGCAGTACTTC
>TRBV28|.|TRBJ1-2|TRBD1
CASRLTGSNQGYTF
TGTGCCAGCAGGTTGACAGGGTCTAATCAAGGCTACACCTTC
>TRBV9|.|TRBJ2-3|TRBD1
CASSVTTGASPDTQYF
TGTGCCAGCAGCGTAACGACAGGGGCCTCCCCAGATACGCAGTATTTT
>TRBV28|.|TRBJ1-1|TRBD1
CASIFRDRVLAFF
TGTGCCAGCATTTTCCGGGACAGGGTATTGGCTTTCTTT
>TRBV28|.|TRBJ1-2|TRBD1
CASRPGQNYGYTF
TGTGCCAGCAGGCCGGGACAGAACTATGGCTACACCTTC
>TRBV7-8|few|TRBJ2-7|TRBD2
CASSELGTSSYEQYF
TGTGCCAGCAGCGAACTCGGGACTAGCTCCTACGAGCAGTACTTC
>TRBV3-1/TRBV3-2|.|TRBJ1-4|.
CASSQLGGSANEKLFF
TGTGCCAGCAGCCAATTGGGGGGATCGGCTAATGAAAAACTGTTTTTT
>TRBV5-1|.|TRBJ2-7|.
CASSSGGQGAYEQYF
TGCGCCAGCAGCTCGGGAGGGCAGGGGGCCTACGAGCAGTACTTC
>TRBV19|.|TRBJ2-1|TRBD2
CATTAGTSGRTNEQFF
TGTGCCACCACGGCCGGGACTAGCGGGAGGACGAATGAGCAGTTCTTC
>TRBV5-5|.|TRBJ2-1|.
CASSLVHVRGISSYNEQFF
TGTGCCAGCAGCTTGGTTCACGTACGGGGGATCAGCTCCTACAATGAGCAGTTCTTC
>TRBV27|.|TRBJ1-5|.
CASSPIRDFQPQHF
TGTGCCAGCAGTCCGATCAGGGATTTCCAGCCCCAGCATTTT
>TRBV28|once|TRBJ1-5|.
CASSNSGGQPQHF
TGTGCCAGCAGTAACTCCGGGGGTCAGCCCCAGCATTTT
>TRBV7-2|once|TRBJ1-2|TRBD1
CASSQQGTRTTTF
TGTGCCAGCAGCCAACAGGGGACCCGGACCACAACTTTC
>TRBV24-1|.|TRBJ1-5|.
CAVPGGGNQPQHF
TGTGCCGTCCCGGGGGGGGGCAATCAGCCCCAGCATTTT
>TRBV15|.|TRBJ2-1|.
CATSRAMVSYNEQFF
TGTGCCACCAGCAGAGCAATGGTGAGCTACAATGAGCAGTTCTTC
>TRBV28|.|TRBJ1-3|TRBD1
CASETGTGGLGNTIYF
TGTGCCAGTGAAACCGGGACAGGGGGCTTAGGAAACACCATATATTTT
>TRBV19|.|TRBJ1-5|TRBD1
CASSIVTGGLSNQPQHF
TGTGCCAGTAGTATAGTGACAGGGGGACTGAGCAATCAGCCCCAGCATTTT
>TRBV28|once|TRBJ2-2|TRBD2
CASITSGGNTGELFF
TGTGCCAGCATTACTAGCGGAGGGAACACCGGGGAGCTGTTTTTT
>TRBV5-1|.|TRBJ2-5|.
CASSHVEAETQYF
TGCGCCAGCAGCCACGTTGAAGCAGAGACCCAGTACTTC
>TRBV3-1/TRBV3-2|.|TRBJ1-1|TRBD1
CASSFVQGMANTEAFF
TGTGCCAGCAGCTTTGTACAGGGGATGGCGAACACTGAAGCTTTCTTT
>TRBV7-8|.|TRBJ1-2|.
CASSFSSYGYTF
TGTGCCAGCAGCTTTTCCAGCTATGGCTACACCTTC
>TRBV3-1/TRBV3-2|.|TRBJ1-2|TRBD1
CASSRNGPTGNYGYTF
TGTGCCAGCAGCCGTAACGGCCCGACAGGGAACTATGGCTACACCTTC
>TRBV27|.|TRBJ1-2|TRBD1
CASRKGQLANYGYTF
TGTGCCAGCAGGAAGGGACAGTTAGCTAACTATGGCTACACCTTC
>TRBV28|.|TRBJ1-4|TRBD1
CASRPYSGTGGEKLFF
TGTGCCAGCAGACCTTACTCCGGGACAGGGGGGGAAAAACTGTTTTTT
>TRBV7-9|.|TRBJ1-2|TRBD1
CASSLRDRGFGYTF
TGTGCCAGCAGCTTACGGGACAGGGGGTTTGGCTACACCTTC
>TRBV13|.|TRBJ1-1|TRBD1
CASTPTGGQVAFF
TGTGCCAGCACACCCACAGGGGGCCAGGTAGCTTTCTTT
>TRBV30|few|TRBJ2-2|TRBD2
CAWITSGRLTGELFF
TGTGCCTGGATCACCAGCGGGAGGCTTACCGGGGAGCTGTTTTTT
>TRBV27|.|TRBJ2-7|.
CASSFIVGRSYEQYF
TGTGCCAGCAGTTTTATTGTGGGGAGATCCTACGAGCAGTACTTC
>TRBV5-1|.|TRBJ1-2|TRBD1
CASSGKGQGARLGYGYTF
TGCGCCAGCAGCGGTAAAGGACAGGGGGCGCGTCTCGGCTATGGCTACACCTTC
>TRBV24-1|.|TRBJ1-5|.
CATSDPTGNNQPQHF
TGTGCCACCAGTGATCCGACAGGAAACAATCAGCCCCAGCATTTT
>TRBV4-3|.|TRBJ2-3|TRBD2
CASSQDPHSGRGTDTQYF
TGCGCCAGCAGCCAAGACCCTCATAGCGGGAGAGGTACAGATACGCAGTATTTT
>TRBV7-9|.|TRBJ2-3|.
CASSLQGGQYF
TGTGCCAGCAGCCTGCAGGGGGGGCAGTATTTT
>TRBV19|once|TRBJ1-2|TRBD1
CASLQYGTGESYGYTF
TGTGCCAGCTTACAATACGGTACAGGGGAGAGCTATGGCTACACCTTC
>TRBV7-9|many|TRBJ2-1|.
CASSGSSSSYNEQFF
TGTGCCAGCAGCGGTTCTAGCAGCTCCTACAATGAGCAGTTCTTC
>TRBV3-1/TRBV3-2|.|TRBJ1-1|.
CASSQTGEGNTEAFF
TGTGCCAGCAGCCAAACGGGGGAGGGGAACACTGAAGCTTTCTTT
>TRBV7-9|.|TRBJ1-3|.
CASSSTLSGNTIYF
TGTGCCAGCAGCTCGACACTCTCTGGAAACACCATATATTTT
>TRBV9|.|TRBJ1-1|TRBD1
CASSSHRDREAFF
TGTGCCAGCAGCTCCCACCGGGACAGGGAAGCTTTCTTT
>TRBV30|.|TRBJ1-4|TRBD1
CAWSVTTGREKLFF
TGTGCCTGGAGTGTAACGACAGGGCGTGAAAAACTGTTTTTT
>TRBV23-1|.|TRBJ2-3|.
CASSQYKARQGDTQYF
TGCGCCAGCAGTCAATATAAGGCCCGGCAGGGGGATACGCAGTATTTT
>TRBV5-1|.|TRBJ2-1|TRBD2
CASSQDGTSYNEQFF
TGCGCCAGCAGCCAGGACGGGACTAGCTACAATGAGCAGTTCTTC
>TRBV19|.|TRBJ2-3|.
CASTLEGQAPRGTQYF
TGTGCCAGTACCCTAGAAGGGCAGGCACCCCGGGGGACGCAGTATTTT
>TRBV6-5|.|TRBJ1-5|.
CASRVDGGLRQPQHF
TGTGCCAGCAGGGTGGACGGGGGGTTACGTCAGCCCCAGCATTTT
>TRBV4-2|.|TRBJ2-1|TRBD2
CASSQEVPTSGRADEQFF
TGTGCCAGCAGCCAAGAAGTCCCGACTAGCGGGAGGGCCGATGAGCAGTTCTTC
>TRBV4-1|.|TRBJ2-3|TRBD2
CASSQEGPGLAGEDTQYF
TGCGCCAGCAGCCAAGAGGGGCCAGGACTAGCGGGAGAGGATACGCAGTATTTT
>TRBV15|.|TRBJ2-7|.
CATSRGQTYEQYF
TGTGCCACCAGCAGAGGACAGACTTACGAGCAGTACTTC